The following is a T cell receptor beta chain sequence with its context. The antigen is undetermined. This specimen comes from a study of blood T cells in healthy people across ages. Study-wide results and caveats: Estimates based on one million T cells were treated as lower bounds.

Primed by a sample-barcoded 5' primer and a J-beta primer mix, a second PCR proceeded for about 6 to 12 cycles. TCRdb reprocessed the 5' RACE reads via MiXCR and lists one record per CDR3 protein. The sample contains about 1,500,000 distinct CDR3 sequences, 28% of which appear only once. Per sample, at least 5 micrograms of total RNA were extracted. Germline CDR1 is MNHEY and CDR2 is SMNVEV (reference sequence). V lost 4 bases, J lost 8 bases, and 20 bases lay in between. The CDR3 totals 15 residues. This sequence was found in a woman under 40 in good health. The material sequenced was blood. The V call is TRBV27, the J call TRBJ1-2; tentatively, D is TRBD1 (5 bases). The CDR3 sequence is CASSSSGTGGSGYTF. For the CDR3, the DNA is TGTGCCAGCAGTTCCTCCGGGACGGGGGGTTCGGGCTACACCTTC.